Listed below are T cell receptor beta chains from one sample, sequenced in a study of PD-L1 blockade in urothelial cancer. Produced via immunoSEQ multiplex PCR; TCRdb's table is partial and in-frame only. The data show 70,000 to 90,000 clones, with roughly 82% seen just once and more than 9% held by the top ten. The sequencing here drew on PBMCs, taken around atezolizumab (anti-PD-L1) treatment. The receptors were gathered from a man between 65 and 85 years old with urothelial cancer. CDR3s include the opening cysteine and the closing phenylalanine or tryptophan. A D gene is named only where the DNA matches it firmly. Expanded clones are given a class, and other clones once, few, many or no size at all.

V	J	size	D	DNA	CDR3
TRBV5-1	TRBJ1-1	NA	NA	TGCGCCAGCAGCGTGTTAACAGGGAAGAACACTGAAGCTTTCTTT	CASSVLTGKNTEAFF
TRBV7-9	TRBJ2-1	NA	TRBD2	TGTGCCAGCAGCTTTAGCGGGAGAGACTACAATGAGCAGTTCTTC	CASSFSGRDYNEQFF
TRBV4-1	TRBJ2-7	NA	TRBD1	TGCGCCAGCAGCCAAGAACCCAACAGGGGCTTCGTTTCCTACGAGCAGTACTTC	CASSQEPNRGFVSYEQYF
TRBV6-5	TRBJ1-5	once	NA	TGTGCCAGCCAAAAAACAGGGCGCAATCAGCCCCAGCATTTT	CASQKTGRNQPQHF
TRBV19	TRBJ1-5	NA	NA	TGTGCCAGTAGTTCCAGGGACAATCAGCCCCAGCATTTT	CASSSRDNQPQHF
TRBV5-8	TRBJ1-6	few	NA	TGTGCCAGCAGCTTAAGGTTCGGGTTTGGCGATTCACCCCTCCACTTT	CASSLRFGFGDSPLHF
TRBV7-2	TRBJ2-1	NA	TRBD2	TGTGCCAGCAGCTATCAGCGGGGGGGCCGGAATGAGCAGTTCTTC	CASSYQRGGRNEQFF
TRBV7-3	TRBJ2-1	NA	NA	TGTGCCAGCAGCTTAACGGGCGTTTACAATGAGCAGTTCTTC	CASSLTGVYNEQFF
TRBV7-9	TRBJ1-3	NA	NA	TGTGCCAGCAGCTTAGACAGAAACACCATATATTTT	CASSLDRNTIYF
TRBV19	TRBJ1-2	NA	NA	TGTGCCAGTAGTATCCGGGGTATGGGCTATGGCTACACCTTC	CASSIRGMGYGYTF